This T cell receptor beta chain derives from a study of CD8+CD57+ T cells in acquired aplastic anemia. On the study more broadly: Sorted CD4+ and CD8+ cell DNA averaged roughly 3.2 ug.

The germline V gene encodes CDR1 KGHDR and CDR2 SFDVKD. Deletions cut 9 bases from V and 7 bases from J, with 15 bases between. This CDR3 is 13 amino acids long. This clonotype has a count of ten or more. Its matching antigen is unknown. Overall study findings and caveats: Patient and control CD8+ Simpson's diversity was not significantly different.

The use of genomic DNA as template underpinned the TCR beta VDJ and CDR3 profiling. Each CDR3 protein is one row after TCRdb ran MiXCR on the reads. The data hold a few hundred thousand distinct CDR3 sequences, with roughly 57% observed a single time. This clonotype was obtained from a human donor in good health. The rearrangement links TRBV24-1 to TRBJ1-5, with D hard to call. Input material: sorted CD4+, CD8+, or CD8+CD57+ T cells (not recorded which) from PBMCs. The CDR3 DNA reads as TGTGCCACCTCTCACATGGCAGACCAGCCCCAGCATTTT. Translated: CATSHMADQPQHF.